A selection of T cell receptor beta chains follows, all from one sample in a study of preoperative IRX-2 immunotherapy in early breast cancer. Only in-frame clones appear in the TCRdb table, and some are missing; sequencing was by immunoSEQ multiplex PCR. The data contain over 60,000 clones, roughly 95% of them singletons. The specimen was collected from a patient treated with IRX-2 immunotherapy. These receptors came from a human donor with breast cancer. The CDR3 runs from the conserved cysteine through the conserved F or W. D genes are given only for firm matches. The listing skips clone size in some rows; elsewhere it reads once, few, many or a size class.

J	V	size	D	DNA	CDR3
TRBJ2-7	TRBV29-1	.	.	TGCAGCGTCGGATTCACTTCCCGGAGCTCCTACGAGCAGTACTTC	CSVGFTSRSSYEQYF
TRBJ1-4	TRBV21-1	.	.	TGTGCCAGCAGCAGGAAGGACACAACTAATGAAAAACTGTTTTTT	CASSRKDTTNEKLFF
TRBJ2-5	TRBV7-9	.	.	TGTGCCAGCAGCTTATCGTACAGGGAGAGTGGAGAGACCCAGTACTTC	CASSLSYRESGETQYF
TRBJ2-3	TRBV7-2	.	.	TGTGCCAGCAGCTTAGCGGGGGCGACCCGAGATACGCAGTATTTT	CASSLAGATRDTQYF
TRBJ1-3	TRBV27	.	.	TGTGCCAAAAACATGGGATCAGGAAACACCATATATTTT	CAKNMGSGNTIYF
TRBJ1-5	TRBV28	.	.	TGTGCCAGCAACCGGATCAATCAGCCCCAGCATTTT	CASNRINQPQHF
TRBJ1-1	TRBV27	.	.	TGTGCCAGCAGTTTGTGGGAGGGGACCACTGAAGCTTTCTTT	CASSLWEGTTEAFF
TRBJ2-3	TRBV7-2	.	.	TGTGCCAGCAGCTTATCTTACACAGATACGCAGTATTTT	CASSLSYTDTQYF
TRBJ2-2	TRBV19	.	.	TGTGCCAGTAGTCCCTTAGATACCGGGGAGCTGTTTTTT	CASSPLDTGELFF
TRBJ1-5	TRBV6-6	.	.	TGTGCCAGCAGTTACGGTGCAGATAGCAATCAGCCCCAGCATTTT	CASSYGADSNQPQHF
TRBJ1-4	TRBV14	.	.	TGTGCCAGCAGCCATACAGGGATAGGTCAAAAACTGTTTTTT	CASSHTGIGQKLFF
TRBJ2-5	TRBV7-8	once	.	TGTGCCAGCAGCTGGGCCCTCCAAGAGACCCAGTACTTC	CASSWALQETQYF
TRBJ1-4	TRBV6-1	.	TRBD1	TGTGCCAGCAGTGAAACGCTAGCAACGACAGGGTTTAATGAAAAACTGTTTTTT	CASSETLATTGFNEKLFF
TRBJ1-5	TRBV12-2	.	.	TGTGCAAGTCGCCCCCCCTCGAGAGACAGCCACAAAATGGATGGCAATCAGCCCCAGCATTTT	CASRPPSRDSHKMDGNQPQHF
TRBJ2-5	TRBV7-9	.	TRBD2	TGTGCCAGCAGCTTAACACTTAGCGGGAGAGCAGAGACCCAGTACTTC	CASSLTLSGRAETQYF
TRBJ2-1	TRBV5-1	.	.	TGCGCCAGCAGCTTCACGGATGAGCAGTTCTTC	CASSFTDEQFF
TRBJ2-3	TRBV25-1	.	.	TGTGCCAGCAGCGATCCCGCGAGGACAGATACGCAGTATTTT	CASSDPARTDTQYF
TRBJ2-5	TRBV6-6	once	.	TGTGCCAGCAGTTGGGCGGGGCCGGAGACCCAGTACTTC	CASSWAGPETQYF
TRBJ2-7	TRBV27	.	TRBD1	TGTGCCAGCAGTCGGGGACAGGGTAGGTACGAGCAGTACTTC	CASSRGQGRYEQYF
TRBJ1-1	TRBV5-4	.	.	TGTGCCAGCAGCGGTGGACAATTGAACACTGAAGCTTTCTTT	CASSGGQLNTEAFF
TRBJ2-3	TRBV7-2	once	.	TGTGCCAGCAGCTTTGGATTAGGAGATACGCAGTATTTT	CASSFGLGDTQYF
TRBJ2-1	TRBV6-5	.	.	TGTGCCAGCAGTTATGGGTGGGGGGGGCGGAATGAGCAGTTCTTC	CASSYGWGGRNEQFF
TRBJ1-1	TRBV6-5	.	.	TGTGCCAGCAGTCAATTTTTCGGGACAGAAGCTTTCTTT	CASSQFFGTEAFF
TRBJ2-7	TRBV6-5	.	.	TGTGCCAGCAGGGAGGCGGGACGATCCTACGAGCAGTACTTC	CASREAGRSYEQYF
TRBJ2-3	TRBV28	.	TRBD2	TGTGCCAGCAGTTTCTCGGAGACTAGCGCCACAGATACGCAGTATTTT	CASSFSETSATDTQYF
TRBJ2-7	TRBV5-1	.	.	TGCGCCAGCAGCAGTCGGGGGACCCCCTACGAGCAGTACTTC	CASSSRGTPYEQYF
TRBJ1-2	TRBV6-6	.	.	TGTGCCAGCAGTTACCCCGGCGAGGGGGATAACTATGGCTACACCTTC	CASSYPGEGDNYGYTF
TRBJ1-3	TRBV7-2	.	TRBD1	TGTGCCAGTGTCTCAGGGGGCTCTGGAAACACCATATATTTT	CASVSGGSGNTIYF
TRBJ1-5	TRBV27	once	.	TGTGCCAGCAGTTACAGGGTTGGTCAGCCCCAGCATTTT	CASSYRVGQPQHF
TRBJ1-1	TRBV6-4	.	.	TGTGCCAGCAGCCCCCGGGGGGACACTGAAGCTTTCTTT	CASSPRGDTEAFF
TRBJ1-4	TRBV2	few	TRBD1	TGTGCCAGCCAGGGGGCCGGCGAAAAACTGTTTTTT	CASQGAGEKLFF
TRBJ1-2	TRBV5-6	.	.	TGTGCCAGCAGCCTGGGACTTCAAGGCTACACCTTC	CASSLGLQGYTF
TRBJ1-6	TRBV28	.	.	TGTGCCAGCAGCACCGGGATCGGGAGGGCACCCCTCCACTTT	CASSTGIGRAPLHF
TRBJ2-6	TRBV29-1	.	TRBD1	TGCAGCGCCCTCACAGGGGCTGGGGCCAACGTCCTGACTTTC	CSALTGAGANVLTF
TRBJ2-2	TRBV7-3	.	.	TGTGCCAGCAGCTCACATTCCCAAGTCACAGGAGAGGGGGAGCTGTTTTTT	CASSSHSQVTGEGELFF
TRBJ2-2	TRBV7-6	.	TRBD2	TGTGCCAGCAGCTCCGTTAAGCGGGGGAACACCGGGGAGCTGTTTTTT	CASSSVKRGNTGELFF
TRBJ2-1	TRBV5-5	once	.	.	CASSFLWSGYNEQFF
TRBJ2-7	TRBV4-3	.	.	TGCGCCAGCAGCCAGGACAGGTGGGGGGGCTACGAGCAGTACTTC	CASSQDRWGGYEQYF
TRBJ2-1	TRBV11-3	few	TRBD2	TGTGCCAGCAGCTTGGAAAGCGGGACTCCTCCCTACAATGAGCAGTTCTTC	CASSLESGTPPYNEQFF
TRBJ2-4	TRBV30	.	.	TGTGCCTGGAGTACCGGCGGAGGGATCTCAGCCAAAAACATTCAGTACTTC	CAWSTGGGISAKNIQYF
TRBJ1-2	TRBV7-2	few	TRBD1	TGTGCCAGCAGCTTTGGGACAGGCTATGGCTACACCTTC	CASSFGTGYGYTF
TRBJ1-1	TRBV18	.	TRBD1	TGTGCCAGCTCACCGATTACAGGGGGATTAGCTGAAGCTTTCTTT	CASSPITGGLAEAFF
TRBJ2-2	TRBV9	.	.	TGTGCCAGCAGCGCGTCCTACCCCACCGGGGAGCTGTTTTTT	CASSASYPTGELFF
TRBJ2-7	TRBV28	.	.	TGTGCCAGCGAGGGGGGGCCTCTACTCTACGAGCAGTACTTC	CASEGGPLLYEQYF
TRBJ1-2	TRBV7-2	.	.	TGTGCCAGCAGCTTACAACCACGCTATGGCTACACCTTC	CASSLQPRYGYTF